The clone carrying this TCR beta chain was seen ten or more times. A single record per CDR3 protein comes from TCRdb applying MiXCR to the reads. This table has 200,000 to 250,000 distinct CDR3 sequences, 25% to 35% appearing once. These data originate in a study of kidney transplant recipient with SARS-CoV-2 infection. Germline CDR1 and CDR2: SGHVS and FQNEAQ. This CDR3 is built from 15 residues. The V and J ends lost 1 base and 2 bases respectively, with 12 bases between them. The chain links TRBV7-8 to TRBJ2-7, with D possibly being TRBD1 (6 bases). The starting material was a blood sample, obtained at baseline and on roughly day 120 from a kidney transplant recipient. This TCR derives from a male patient younger than 45 who had COVID-19 and was a kidney transplant recipient. Some T cells may be supplied by the graft donor. DNA of the CDR3: TGTGCCAGCAGCTTAGAGACAGGTCGCCCCTACGAGCAGTACTTC. It encodes CASSLETGRPYEQYF.